This T cell receptor beta chain was identified in a study of response to subunit inactivated influenza vaccine. Study observations and caveats: Each seasonal flu vaccination may recruit only limited new T cells, authors suggested.

V lost 0 bases and J lost 0; bases outside the gene matches: 12. Per the germline V gene, CDR1 is SGHRS and CDR2 is YFSETQ. The CDR3 contains 21 residues. Each CDR3 protein gets one entry after TCRdb re-called the RT-PCR reads with MiXCR. The profile shows approximately 570,000 distinct CDR3 sequences, about 8% of them singletons. Only a few counts were recorded for this clonotype. Its target is unknown. Source: PBMCs from blood, taken 23 to 25 months after vaccination. This chain connects TRBV5-1 to TRBJ2-3, with 14 bases matching TRBD2. The clonotype was recovered from a man between 50 and 75 years old who received an inactivated influenza vaccine. The CDR3 DNA reads as TGCGCCAGCAGCTTGGGCCATTTGGGGACTAGCGGGGGTCCGAGCACAGATACGCAGTATTTT. Translation gives CASSLGHLGTSGGPSTDTQYF.